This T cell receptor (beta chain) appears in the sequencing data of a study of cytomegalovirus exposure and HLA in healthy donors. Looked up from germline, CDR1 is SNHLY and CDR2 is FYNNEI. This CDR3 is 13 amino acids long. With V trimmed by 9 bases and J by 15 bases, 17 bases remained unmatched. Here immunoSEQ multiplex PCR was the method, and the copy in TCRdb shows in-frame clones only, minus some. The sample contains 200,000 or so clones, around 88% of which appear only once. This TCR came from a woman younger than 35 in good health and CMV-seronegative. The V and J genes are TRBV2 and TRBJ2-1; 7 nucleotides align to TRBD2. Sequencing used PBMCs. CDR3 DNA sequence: TGTGCCAGTAGCGGGCTCGTCCGGGGGGATGCGTTCTTC. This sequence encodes CASSGLVRGDAFF.